The 6 T cell receptor beta chains listed next were all sequenced from one sample in a study of blood T cell repertoires in COVID-19. This table comes from immunoSEQ multiplex PCR, and its TCRdb copy is limited to in-frame clones, with some not included. The table lists hundreds of thousands of clones, around 91% of them singletons. The sample consisted of PBMCs or T cells enriched from blood (not recorded which). These receptor sequences come from a man under 40 who had recovered from COVID-19.

J is TRBJ2-5 and V is TRBV7-3; D is perhaps TRBD1 (5 bases). The germline V gene has CDR1 SGHTA and CDR2 FQGTGA. V was trimmed by 3 bases and J by 3 bases, leaving 8 bases between them. This CDR3 has 13 amino acids. CDR3 residues: CASSFQDKETQYF. The CDR3 nucleotides are TGTGCCAGCAGCTTCCAGGACAAAGAGACCCAGTACTTC.

The rearrangement uses TRBV7-2 and TRBJ2-6, with 9 bases aligning to TRBD1. J lost 0 bases, V lost 5 bases, and 11 bases had no gene match. The CDR3 totals 19 residues. Germline-derived CDR1 and CDR2 are SGHTA and FQGNSA. In nucleotides, the CDR3 is TGTGCCAGCAGCCTCGGGACAGGGTACCAATCCTCTGGGGCCAACGTCCTGACTTTC. Its protein is CASSLGTGYQSSGANVLTF.

This sequence joins TRBV5-1 and TRBJ2-2, with 10 bases lining up with TRBD1. The V and J ends lost 4 bases and 8 bases, in that order; junction bases with no gene match: 5. The germline V gene encodes CDR1 SGHRS and CDR2 YFSETQ. The CDR3 runs to 14 residues. DNA for the CDR3: TGCGCCAGCAGCACCGGACAGGGGGTAGGGGAGCTGTTTTTT. Encoded protein: CASSTGQGVGELFF.

The J gene is TRBJ1-3, the V gene TRBV12-3 or TRBV12-4; 8 bases are shared with TRBD1. With V trimmed by 3 bases and J by 12 bases, 4 bases remained unmatched. CDR3 length: 12 residues. For the CDR3, the DNA is TGTGCCAGCAGTTTCACCAGGGGGCACATATATTTT. It specifies CASSFTRGHIYF.

The chain uses TRBV10-1 and TRBJ2-1; 7 bases align to TRBD1. The CDR3 runs to 15 residues. J was trimmed by 5 bases and V by 6 bases; bases with no gene match: 10. In germline, CDR1 is WNHNN, CDR2 SYGVQD (reference sequence). CDR3 DNA sequence: TGCGCCAGCAGCCCGATCGACAGGGATCACAATGAGCAGTTCTTC. Encoded protein: CASSPIDRDHNEQFF.

This clone occurred once. The V gene is TRBV29-1, the J gene TRBJ2-3; D remains ambiguous. The CDR3 contains 11 residues. Deletions cut 5 bases from V and 0 bases from J, with 3 bases between. The germline V gene encodes CDR1 SQVTM and CDR2 ANQGSEA. DNA for the CDR3: TGCAGCGTTACTAGCACAGATACGCAGTATTTT. It specifies CSVTSTDTQYF.